The present T cell receptor beta chain was sequenced within a study of CD8+ T cells in alopecia areata. Study at large: The study gave treated patients oral tofacitinib at 5 to 10 mg twice daily. Percentage of affected scalp area was the basis on which treated patients' severity was scored. General study findings and limits: Lesional scalp displayed greater clonality than normal scalp, most notably in alopecia totalis/universalis. In scalp, tofacitinib significantly decreased clonality and expanded CD8+ clones among the top 100.

This sample's treatment: oral pan-JAK inhibitor, 5-10 mg twice daily. Comment on this clone: No antigen is known for it.

cDNA reverse transcribed from extracted RNA served as the sequencing template. Profiling relied on immunoSEQ multiplex PCR, and the TCRdb table lists in-frame clones only, not all of them. The table has some 180,000 clones, 51% seen once. The CDR3 spans 11 residues. Germline V gene data show CDR1 as DFQATT and CDR2 as SNEGSKA (reference sequence). The V end lost 5 bases, the J end lost 6 bases, and 11 bases lay between the germline ends. The receptor's source is a human donor with alopecia areata. Sequences were derived from CD8+ T cells sorted from blood, sampled at week 52, from a patient treated with tofacitinib. The chain combines TRBV20-1 with TRBJ2-7; D is undetermined. For the CDR3, the DNA is TGCAGTGCTCCCCTTCCCGGCGAGCAGTACTTC. Its translation: CSAPLPGEQYF.